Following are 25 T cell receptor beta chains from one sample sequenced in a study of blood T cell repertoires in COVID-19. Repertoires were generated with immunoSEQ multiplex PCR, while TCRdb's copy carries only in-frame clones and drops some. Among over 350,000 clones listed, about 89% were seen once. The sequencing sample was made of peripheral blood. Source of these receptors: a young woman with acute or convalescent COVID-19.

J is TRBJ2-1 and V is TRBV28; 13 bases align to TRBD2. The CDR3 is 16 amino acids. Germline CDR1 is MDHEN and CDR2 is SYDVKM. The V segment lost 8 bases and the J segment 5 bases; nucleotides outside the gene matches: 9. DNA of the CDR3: TGTGCCAGCGGCAGACTAGCGGGGGGACAAAACAATGAGCAGTTCTTC. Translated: CASGRLAGGQNNEQFF. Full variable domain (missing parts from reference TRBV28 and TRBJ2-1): DVKVTQSSRYLVKRTGEKVFLECVQDMDHENMFWYRQDPGLGLRLIYFSYDVKMKEKGDIPEGYSVSREKKERFSLILESASTNQTSMYLCASGRLAGGQNNEQFFGPGTRLTVL.

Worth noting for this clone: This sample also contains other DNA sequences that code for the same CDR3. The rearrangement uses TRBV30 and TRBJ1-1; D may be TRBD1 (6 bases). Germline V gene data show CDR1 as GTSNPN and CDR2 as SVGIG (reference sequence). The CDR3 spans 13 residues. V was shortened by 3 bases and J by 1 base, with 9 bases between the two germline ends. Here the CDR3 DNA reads TGTGCCTGGAGCCAGGACAGGAACACTGAAGCTTTCTTT. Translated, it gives CAWSQDRNTEAFF. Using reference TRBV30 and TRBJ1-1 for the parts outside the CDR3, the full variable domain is SQTIHQWPATLVQPVGSPLSLECTVEGTSNPNLYWYRQAAGRGLQLLFYSVGIGQISSEVPQNLSASRPQDRQFILSSKKLLLSDSGFYLCAWSQDRNTEAFFGQGTRLTVV.

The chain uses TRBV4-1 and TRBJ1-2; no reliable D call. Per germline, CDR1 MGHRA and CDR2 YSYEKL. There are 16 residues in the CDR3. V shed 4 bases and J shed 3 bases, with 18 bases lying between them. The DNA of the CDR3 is TGCGCCAGCAGCCCCGAGCCCAGAGGGCTAGACTATGGCTACACCTTC. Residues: CASSPEPRGLDYGYTF.

The CDR3 region is CASNIQGMNTEAFF. The CDR3 bases are TGTGCCAGCAATATACAGGGGATGAACACTGAAGCTTTCTTT. The chain links TRBV28 to TRBJ1-1; 7 bases map to TRBD1. V gave up 7 bases and J gave up 0 bases; unmatched junction bases: 5. The CDR3 extends over 14 amino acids. Germline V gene data show CDR1 as MDHEN and CDR2 as SYDVKM.

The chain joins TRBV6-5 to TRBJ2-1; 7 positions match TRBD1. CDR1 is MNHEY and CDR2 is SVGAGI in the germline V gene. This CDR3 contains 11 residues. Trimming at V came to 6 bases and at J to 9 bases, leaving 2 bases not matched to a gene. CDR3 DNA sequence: TGTGCCAGCAGAACAGGGGTTGAGCAGTTCTTC. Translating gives CASRTGVEQFF.

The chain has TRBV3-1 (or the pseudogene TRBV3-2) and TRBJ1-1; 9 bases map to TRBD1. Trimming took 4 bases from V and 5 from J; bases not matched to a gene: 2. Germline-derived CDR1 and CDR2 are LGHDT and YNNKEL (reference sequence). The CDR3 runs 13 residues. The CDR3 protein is CASSPDRGTEAFF. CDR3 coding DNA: TGTGCCAGCAGCCCCGACAGGGGGACTGAAGCTTTCTTT.

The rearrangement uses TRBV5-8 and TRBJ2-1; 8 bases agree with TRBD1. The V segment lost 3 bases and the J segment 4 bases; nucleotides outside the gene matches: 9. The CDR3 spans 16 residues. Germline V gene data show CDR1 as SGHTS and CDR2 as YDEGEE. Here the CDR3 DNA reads TGTGCCAGCAGCTATTGGGGACAGGAACTGTACAATGAGCAGTTCTTC. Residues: CASSYWGQELYNEQFF.

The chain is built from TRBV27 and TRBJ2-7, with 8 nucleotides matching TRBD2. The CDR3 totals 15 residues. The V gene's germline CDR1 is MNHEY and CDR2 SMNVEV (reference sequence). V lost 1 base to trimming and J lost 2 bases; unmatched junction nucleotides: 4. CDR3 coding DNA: TGTGCCAGCAGTTTATATTCGGGGGGGCCCTACGAGCAGTACTTC. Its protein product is CASSLYSGGPYEQYF.

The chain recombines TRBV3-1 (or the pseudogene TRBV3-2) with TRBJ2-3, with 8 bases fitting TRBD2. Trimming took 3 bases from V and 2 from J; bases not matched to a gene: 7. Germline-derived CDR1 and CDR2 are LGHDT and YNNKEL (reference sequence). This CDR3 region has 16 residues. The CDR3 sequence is CASSQGSGANTDTQYF. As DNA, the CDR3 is TGTGCCAGCAGCCAGGGTAGCGGGGCCAACACAGATACGCAGTATTTT.

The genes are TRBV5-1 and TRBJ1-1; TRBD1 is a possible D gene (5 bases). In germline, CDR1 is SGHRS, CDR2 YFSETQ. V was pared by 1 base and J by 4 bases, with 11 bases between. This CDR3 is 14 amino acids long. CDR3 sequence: CASSLRVRGTEAFF. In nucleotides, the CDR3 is TGCGCCAGCAGCTTGAGGGTAAGGGGCACTGAAGCTTTCTTT.

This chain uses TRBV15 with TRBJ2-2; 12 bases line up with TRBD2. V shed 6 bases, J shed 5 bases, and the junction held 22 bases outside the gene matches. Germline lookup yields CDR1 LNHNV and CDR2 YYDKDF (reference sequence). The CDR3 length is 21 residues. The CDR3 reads CATSRRRWLAGGPVWTGELFF. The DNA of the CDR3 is TGTGCCACCAGTCGGAGGAGGTGGCTAGCGGGGGGGCCGGTTTGGACCGGGGAGCTGTTTTTT.

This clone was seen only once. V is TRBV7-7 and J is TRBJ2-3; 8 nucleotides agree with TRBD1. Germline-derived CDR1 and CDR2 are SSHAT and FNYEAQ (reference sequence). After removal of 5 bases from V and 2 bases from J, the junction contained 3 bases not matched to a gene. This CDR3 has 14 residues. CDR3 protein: CASSPGQDTDTQYF. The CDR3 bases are TGTGCCAGCAGCCCGGGACAGGACACAGATACGCAGTATTTT.

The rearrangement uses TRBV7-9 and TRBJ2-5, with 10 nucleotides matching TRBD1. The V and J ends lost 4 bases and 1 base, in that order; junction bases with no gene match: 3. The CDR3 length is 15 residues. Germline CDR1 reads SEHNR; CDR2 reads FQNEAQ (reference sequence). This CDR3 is CASSYGQGVQETQYF. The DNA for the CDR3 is TGTGCCAGCAGCTACGGACAGGGGGTCCAAGAGACCCAGTACTTC.

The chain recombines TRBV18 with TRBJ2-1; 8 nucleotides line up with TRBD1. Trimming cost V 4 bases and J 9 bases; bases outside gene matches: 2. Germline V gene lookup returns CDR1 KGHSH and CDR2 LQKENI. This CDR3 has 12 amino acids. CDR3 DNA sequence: TGTGCCAGCTCACGAACAGGGGGTGAGCAGTTCTTC. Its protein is CASSRTGGEQFF.

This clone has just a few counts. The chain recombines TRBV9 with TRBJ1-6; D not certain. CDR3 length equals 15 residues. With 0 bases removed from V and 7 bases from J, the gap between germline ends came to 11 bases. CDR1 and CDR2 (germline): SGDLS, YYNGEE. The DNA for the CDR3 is TGTGCCAGCAGCGTAGGGAGGGCGGGGAATTCACCCCTCCACTTT. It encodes CASSVGRAGNSPLHF.

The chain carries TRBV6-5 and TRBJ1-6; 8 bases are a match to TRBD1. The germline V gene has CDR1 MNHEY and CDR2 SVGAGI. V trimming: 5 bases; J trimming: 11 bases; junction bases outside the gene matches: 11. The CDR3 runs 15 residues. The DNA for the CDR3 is TGTGCCAGCAGTACCTCGACAGGGGCTAGGGCACCCCTCCACTTT. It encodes CASSTSTGARAPLHF.

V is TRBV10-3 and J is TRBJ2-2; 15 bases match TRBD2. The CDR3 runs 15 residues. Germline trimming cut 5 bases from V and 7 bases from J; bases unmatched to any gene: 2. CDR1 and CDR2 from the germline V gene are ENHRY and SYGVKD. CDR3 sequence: CAISSGLAGGGELFF. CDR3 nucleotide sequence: TGTGCCATCAGTTCGGGACTAGCGGGGGGCGGGGAGCTGTTTTTT.

The CDR3 spells CASSLAGGPKFTDTQYF. For the CDR3, the DNA is TGTGCCAGCAGCTTAGCGGGGGGGCCGAAATTCACAGATACGCAGTATTTT. This sequence joins TRBV7-9 and TRBJ2-3; maybe TRBD2 (7 bases). The germline V gene encodes CDR1 SEHNR and CDR2 FQNEAQ (reference sequence). V lost 0 bases and J 2 bases, leaving 15 bases between the germline ends. The CDR3 spans 17 residues.

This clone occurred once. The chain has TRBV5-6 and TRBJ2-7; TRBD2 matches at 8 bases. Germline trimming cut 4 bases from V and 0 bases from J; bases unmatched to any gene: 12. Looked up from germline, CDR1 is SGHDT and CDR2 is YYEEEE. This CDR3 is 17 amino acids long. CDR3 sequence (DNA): TGTGCCAGCAGCCCCACCGGGGGGGCCCTGGCCTCCTACGAGCAGTACTTC. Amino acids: CASSPTGGALASYEQYF.

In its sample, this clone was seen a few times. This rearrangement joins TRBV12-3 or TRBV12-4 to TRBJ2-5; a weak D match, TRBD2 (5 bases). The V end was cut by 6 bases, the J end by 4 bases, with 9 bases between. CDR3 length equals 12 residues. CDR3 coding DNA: TGTGCCAGCAGGGGGAGTGGAGAGACCCAGTACTTC. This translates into CASRGSGETQYF.

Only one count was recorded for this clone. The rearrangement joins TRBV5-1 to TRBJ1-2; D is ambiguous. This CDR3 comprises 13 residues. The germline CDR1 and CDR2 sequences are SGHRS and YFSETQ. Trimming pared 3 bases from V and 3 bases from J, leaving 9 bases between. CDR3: CASSYDGDYGYTF. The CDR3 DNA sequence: TGCGCCAGCAGCTATGACGGAGACTATGGCTACACCTTC.

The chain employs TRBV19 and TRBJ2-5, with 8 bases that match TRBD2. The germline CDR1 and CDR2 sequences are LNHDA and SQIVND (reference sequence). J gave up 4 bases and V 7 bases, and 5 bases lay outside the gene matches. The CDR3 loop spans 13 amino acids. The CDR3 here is CASTIGGGETQYF. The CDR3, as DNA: TGTGCCAGTACCATCGGGGGGGGAGAGACCCAGTACTTC.

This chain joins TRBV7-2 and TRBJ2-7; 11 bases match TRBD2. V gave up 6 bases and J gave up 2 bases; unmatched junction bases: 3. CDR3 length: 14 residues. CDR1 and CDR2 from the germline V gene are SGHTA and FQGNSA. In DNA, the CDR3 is TGTGCCAGCAGAGTGACTAGCGGGGCCTACGAGCAGTACTTC. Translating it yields CASRVTSGAYEQYF.

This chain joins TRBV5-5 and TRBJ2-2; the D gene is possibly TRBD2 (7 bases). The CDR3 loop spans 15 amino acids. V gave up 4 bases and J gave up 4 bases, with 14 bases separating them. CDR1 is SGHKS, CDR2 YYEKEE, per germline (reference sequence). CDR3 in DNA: TGTGCCAGCAGCGGACTCCGGGGGGCCACCGGGGAGCTGTTTTTT. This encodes CASSGLRGATGELFF.

Here the CDR3 DNA reads TGCGCCAGCAGCCCGGGACTAGCGGGGGGCCTCGGCAATGAGCAGTTCTTC. Protein product: CASSPGLAGGLGNEQFF. The chain employs TRBV5-1 and TRBJ2-1; 15 bases match TRBD2. CDR3 length: 17 residues. The V gene's germline CDR1 is SGHRS and CDR2 YFSETQ. J was trimmed by 6 bases and V by 4 bases; bases with no gene match: 8.